The T cell receptor beta chain described here comes from a study of blood T cell repertoires in COVID-19. At the level of the study: From the United States, Italy and Spain came samples of acute and convalescent COVID-19. Sources were T cells, B-cell-depleted T cells, or PBMCs; the material itself was cDNA or gDNA.

As originally analysed: Quantification of nucleated cells was approximated via reference gene primer amplification. Sequenced by immunoSEQ multiplex PCR; TCRdb stores in-frame clones only, minus some. V, J and clone size reflect that table, while D and trimming were determined from the DNA. In the table there are about 290,000 clones, more than 80% of which are singletons. The germline CDR1 and CDR2 sequences are SGHDN and FVKESK. V was pared by 6 bases and J by 4 bases, with 15 bases of the junction left unmatched. CDR3 length equals 17 residues. This chain joins TRBV14 and TRBJ2-3, with 8 bases identical to TRBD2. This clonotype was obtained from a woman between 25 and 40 years old with active or convalescent COVID-19. Material for sequencing was peripheral blood. The CDR3 reads CASSPAGLSGGADTQYF. The CDR3 coding sequence is TGTGCCAGCAGTCCTGCCGGACTAAGCGGGGGCGCAGATACGCAGTATTTT.